A single sample is the source of the 22 T cell receptor beta chains below, sequenced in a study of beta chain features in type 1 diabetes. Reverse transcribing all isolated RNA meant expressed TCRB transcripts were sequenced. The protocol was immunoSEQ multiplex PCR, while the TCRdb copy is restricted to in-frame clones and leaves out a portion. The sample gives 810,000 or so clones, about a sixth of which show up once; 0.02% to 0.03% is in the top ten. Specimen: naive CD4+ T cells from blood. The receptor set was obtained from a woman under 30 in good health.

A few counts support this clone. This chain links TRBV7-9 with TRBJ1-2; no clear D. Germline V lookup: CDR1 SEHNR, CDR2 FQNEAQ (reference sequence). The CDR3 totals 12 residues. V was trimmed by 7 bases and J by 0 bases, leaving 6 bases between them. In nucleotides, the CDR3 is TGTGCCAGCATCGAAGCTAACTATGGCTACACCTTC. Its translation is CASIEANYGYTF.

This clone was counted between two and nine times. V and J are TRBV29-1 and TRBJ2-3; 10 positions agree with TRBD2. This CDR3 has 16 amino acids. After removal of 5 bases from V and 4 bases from J, the junction contained 12 bases not matched to a gene. Per the germline V gene, CDR1 is SQVTM and CDR2 is ANQGSEA. CDR3 nucleotide sequence: TGCAGCGTTCCCGGGGCTAGCGGGAGTTTCTCAGATACGCAGTATTTT. Translating gives CSVPGASGSFSDTQYF.

Only a few counts were recorded for this clone. V and J are TRBV20-1 and TRBJ2-7; TRBD2 matches 11 bases. CDR3 length equals 11 residues. CDR1 DFQATT and CDR2 SNEGSKA come from the germline V gene (reference sequence). The CDR3 DNA reads TGCACACTAGCGGGAGACCACGAGCAGTACTTC. Translating it yields CTLAGDHEQYF.

The rearrangement links TRBV6-1 to TRBJ2-7; D possibly corresponds to TRBD1 (5 bases). The CDR3 is 16 residues long. Trimming removed 2 bases at V and 0 bases at J, with 14 bases between. Looked up from germline, CDR1 is MNHNS and CDR2 is SASEGT. CDR3 DNA sequence: TGTGCCAGCAGTGAACCCCTAGGGGTAACCTCCTACGAGCAGTACTTC. Its translation: CASSEPLGVTSYEQYF.

This clone has only a few counts. The V call is TRBV6-5, the J call TRBJ2-1; no firm D call. Deletions cut 5 bases from V and 4 bases from J, with 12 bases between. The CDR3 length is 14 residues. Germline V gives CDR1 MNHEY, CDR2 SVGAGI. As DNA, the CDR3 is TGTGCCAGCAGTACTGGACGGCTGTACAATGAGCAGTTCTTC. This codes for CASSTGRLYNEQFF.

This clone was seen a handful of times. The chain recombines TRBV7-9 with TRBJ2-3; no clear D gene. Trimming removed 3 bases from V and 7 bases from J, with 8 bases in between. The CDR3 is 12 amino acids. CDR1 and CDR2 (germline): SEHNR, FQNEAQ (reference sequence). The CDR3 loop is CASSLIQNTQYF. Here the CDR3 DNA reads TGTGCCAGCAGCTTGATACAAAATACGCAGTATTTT.

This clone was counted at least ten times. The V gene is TRBV15, the J gene TRBJ2-6; D is perhaps TRBD2 (6 bases). From germline, CDR1 is LNHNV and CDR2 YYDKDF (reference sequence). This CDR3 spans 16 amino acids. Trimming cost V 0 bases and J 0 bases, with 6 bases left between them. This CDR3 reads CATSREGLSGANVLTF. Written as DNA, the CDR3 is TGTGCCACCAGCAGAGAGGGACTCTCTGGGGCCAACGTCCTGACTTTC.

This clone was seen only a few times. The chain's CDR3 is CASSITGVPYNEQFF. CDR3 in DNA: TGTGCCAGCAGCATTACGGGAGTACCATACAATGAGCAGTTCTTC. The rearrangement links TRBV7-9 to TRBJ2-1, with D tentatively TRBD2 (6 bases). The CDR3 sequence is 15 residues long. Germline CDR1 reads SEHNR; CDR2 reads FQNEAQ (reference sequence). The V and J ends lost 5 bases and 4 bases respectively, with 15 bases between them.

The chain employs TRBV14 and TRBJ2-3; D gene ambiguous. V shed 1 base and J shed 8 bases, with 13 bases lying between them. The CDR3 contains 14 residues. Germline assignment: CDR1 SGHDN and CDR2 FVKESK. CDR3 coding DNA: TGTGCCAGCAGCCAAGGACTGATATCGGGTACGCAGTATTTT. Its protein product is CASSQGLISGTQYF.

This rearrangement joins TRBV18 to TRBJ1-4; 11 bases map to TRBD1. CDR1 KGHSH and CDR2 LQKENI come from the germline V gene. The CDR3 extends over 14 amino acids. Unmatched junction bases numbered 1, after V lost 3 bases and J lost 7 bases. Here the CDR3 reads CASSPDRGREKLFF. The CDR3 DNA sequence: TGTGCCAGCTCACCGGACAGGGGGCGTGAAAAACTGTTTTTT.

The V call is TRBV29-1, the J call TRBJ2-3; 13 positions agree with TRBD2. Germline loops: CDR1 SQVTM, CDR2 ANQGSEA. CDR3 length: 15 amino acids. The V and J ends lost 3 bases and 4 bases, in that order; junction bases with no gene match: 4. CDR3 in DNA: TGCAGCGTTGACGGGACTAGCGGGATGTCAGATACGCAGTATTTT. Protein: CSVDGTSGMSDTQYF.

The V gene is TRBV7-2, the J gene TRBJ1-3; 9 nucleotides line up with TRBD1. The CDR3 runs 13 residues. V was clipped by 0 bases and J by 10 bases; unmatched bases: 1. Germline CDR1 reads SGHTA; CDR2 reads FQGNSA. The CDR3 nucleotides are TGTGCCAGCAGCTTAGCGGACAGGGGTACCATATATTTT. It yields the protein CASSLADRGTIYF.

The table lists this clone with a few counts. The chain joins TRBV29-1 to TRBJ2-1; no definite D call. With 3 bases removed from V and 8 bases from J, the gap between germline ends came to 14 bases. The CDR3 has 13 residues. Germline V lookup: CDR1 SQVTM, CDR2 ANQGSEA. The CDR3 loop reads CSVEGRSRYEQFF. DNA for the CDR3: TGCAGCGTTGAGGGCCGCTCCCGTTATGAGCAGTTCTTC.

Only a few counts were recorded for this clone. The CDR3 here is CASSTRTSGSSEQYF. DNA for the CDR3: TGTGCCAGCAGCACCCGGACTAGCGGGAGCTCCGAGCAGTACTTC. V is TRBV11-2 and J is TRBJ2-7; 13 nucleotides agree with TRBD2. Germline V gene lookup returns CDR1 SGHAT and CDR2 FQNNGV. The CDR3 length is 15 residues. V lost 5 bases, J lost 6 bases, and 7 bases stayed unmatched. The full variable domain, rest sourced from reference TRBV11-2 and TRBJ2-7, is EAGVAQSPRYKIIEKRQSVAFWCNPISGHATLYWYQQILGQGPKLLIQFQNNGVVDDSQLPKDRFSAERLKGVDSTLKIQPAKLEDSAVYLCASSTRTSGSSEQYFGPGTRLTVT.

This clone occurred a few times. The rearrangement uses TRBV6-4 and TRBJ2-7; 8 nucleotides match TRBD1. The CDR3 runs 16 residues. Germline values: CDR1 MRHNA, CDR2 SNTAGT. V shed 6 bases and J 0 bases; nucleotides not matched to a gene: 10. The CDR3 protein is CASSLLRDRLSYEQYF. The CDR3 nucleotides read TGTGCCAGCAGCTTGCTCCGGGACAGGCTCTCCTACGAGCAGTACTTC.

This sequence joins TRBV10-3 and TRBJ1-4; a possible D gene is TRBD1 (6 bases). Germline V gene data show CDR1 as ENHRY and CDR2 as SYGVKD. The CDR3 sequence is 14 residues long. The V and J ends lost 6 bases and 5 bases respectively, with 13 bases between them. For the CDR3, the DNA is TGTGCCATCAGGGAAGGGACACGGAATGAAAAACTGTTTTTT. This encodes CAIREGTRNEKLFF.

This rearrangement joins TRBV7-2 to TRBJ2-1; 8 bases fit TRBD2. From germline, CDR1 is SGHTA and CDR2 FQGNSA. The ends lost 2 bases at V and 6 bases at J; junction bases unmatched: 9. The CDR3 extends over 16 amino acids. The chain's CDR3 is CASSLRVSGSTNEQFF. CDR3 in DNA: TGTGCCAGCAGCTTAAGGGTAAGCGGGAGCACCAATGAGCAGTTCTTC.

This clone occurred a few times. The chain couples TRBV27 to TRBJ1-4, with D unresolved. The V end lost 5 bases, the J end lost 7 bases, and 11 bases lay between the germline ends. The CDR3 runs to 13 residues. In germline, CDR1 is MNHEY, CDR2 SMNVEV (reference sequence). The CDR3 coding sequence is TGTGCCAGCAGTCCGAGTCTCGGTGAAAAACTGTTTTTT. Translating gives CASSPSLGEKLFF.

The gene calls are TRBV2 and TRBJ2-2; perhaps TRBD2 as D (5 bases). CDR3 length: 15 residues. The germline V gene encodes CDR1 SNHLY and CDR2 FYNNEI. The V end lost 7 bases, the J end lost 1 base, and 13 bases lay between the germline ends. The CDR3 coding sequence is TGTGCCAGCACACCGTATGGGAGGAACACCGGGGAGCTGTTTTTT. Residues: CASTPYGRNTGELFF.

The V call is TRBV9, the J call TRBJ2-1; D possibly corresponds to TRBD2 (7 bases). The V and J ends lost 0 bases and 7 bases respectively, with 23 bases between them. CDR3 length equals 18 residues. Germline loops: CDR1 SGDLS, CDR2 YYNGEE. CDR3: CASSVGDGGLADVNEQFF. CDR3 nucleotides: TGTGCCAGCAGCGTAGGGGACGGGGGCCTAGCGGATGTAAATGAGCAGTTCTTC. Using reference TRBV9 and TRBJ2-1 for the parts outside the CDR3, the full variable domain is DSGVTQTPKHLITATGQRVTLRCSPRSGDLSVYWYQQSLDQGLQFLIQYYNGEERAKGNILERFSAQQFPDLHSELNLSSLELGDSALYFCASSVGDGGLADVNEQFFGPGTRLTVL.

CDR3 protein: CASSSVGAQYF. Written as DNA, the CDR3 is TGTGCCAGCAGCTCTGTGGGGGCGCAGTATTTT. The V call is TRBV7-2, the J call TRBJ2-3; D might be TRBD1 or TRBD2, each matching 5 bases. CDR3 length equals 11 residues. V was trimmed by 4 bases and J by 10 bases, leaving 9 bases between them. Germline V gives CDR1 SGHTA, CDR2 FQGNSA. Supplemented by reference TRBV7-2 and TRBJ2-3, the full variable domain reads GAGVSQSPSNKVTEKGKDVELRCDPISGHTALYWYRQSLGQGLEFLIYFQGNSAPDKSGLPSDRFSAERTGGSVSTLTIQRTQQEDSAVYLCASSSVGAQYFGPGTRLTVL.

The V call is TRBV10-3, the J call TRBJ1-2; 8 bases are a match to TRBD1. CDR3 length equals 14 residues. Trimming took 5 bases from V and 4 from J; bases not matched to a gene: 6. Germline loops: CDR1 ENHRY, CDR2 SYGVKD. The CDR3 loop is CAISPGGHSYGYTF. CDR3 coding DNA: TGTGCCATCAGTCCAGGGGGCCATTCCTATGGCTACACCTTC.